A selection of T cell receptor beta chains follows, all from one sample in a study of T cells in Graves' hyperthyroidism and ophthalmopathy. A single record per CDR3 protein comes from TCRdb applying MiXCR to the multiplex PCR reads. This sample has about 640,000 distinct CDR3 sequences; less than 25% occur once, and the top ten carry 34%. Sequenced: blood. These receptors came from a man aged 25 to 40 with Graves' ophthalmopathy. The CDR3 runs from the conserved cysteine through the conserved F or W. Some rows have no size entry. The others give once, few or many, or a class for an expanded clone.

abundance	j_gene	v_gene	CDR3aa
few	TRBJ2-1	TRBV12-3/TRBV12-4	CASSLSLSGQFF
-	TRBJ1-1	TRBV9	CASSVEGGAEAFF
many	TRBJ2-5	TRBV2	CASSPTSGRQTQYF
-	TRBJ2-5	TRBV5-4	CASSLWGGQETQYF
-	TRBJ2-2	TRBV19	CASAGFERPGELFF
few	TRBJ2-3	TRBV7-9	CASGLTAHSYSPPDTQYF
few	TRBJ2-3	TRBV19	CASSITESWADTQYF
few	TRBJ2-7	TRBV30	CAWSVELAPNYEQYF
few	TRBJ2-1	TRBV7-9	CASSSTSGKEANEQFF
many	TRBJ1-1	TRBV15	CATTPGVSDTEAFF
-	TRBJ2-7	TRBV20-1	CSSRDFTGGYEQYF
-	TRBJ2-1	TRBV5-4	CASSLGGSPPNEQFF
few	TRBJ1-2	TRBV30	CAWGVGLLGYTF
-	TRBJ2-1	TRBV28	CASSLTASISYNEQFF
many	TRBJ1-5	TRBV7-2	CASSSGGSNQPQHF
-	TRBJ2-7	TRBV5-6	CASSSREGPHEQYF
few	TRBJ2-1	TRBV12-3/TRBV12-4	CASSLPRTGGRRHESNEQFF
many	TRBJ1-5	TRBV27	CASSLGTRNQPQHF
many	TRBJ1-4	TRBV28	CASSLGYRPSKLFF
-	TRBJ1-4	TRBV6-2/TRBV6-3	CASSYSEPGQATNEKLFF
-	TRBJ1-1	TRBV29-1	CSAPGGEGEAFF
few	TRBJ2-2	TRBV12-3/TRBV12-4	CASTRSSGTTGELFF
-	TRBJ2-7	TRBV28	CASGFVGTEPYEQYF
few	TRBJ2-1	TRBV9	CASSAGQGLSEQFF
many	TRBJ1-1	TRBV9	CASSVAHRPRAFF
few	TRBJ2-7	TRBV10-3	CASRVDRGNSYEQYF
many	TRBJ1-5	TRBV30	CAWSGQGAKRGQPQHF
-	TRBJ2-7	TRBV20-1	CSARDGRGTKSSYEQYF
-	TRBJ1-5	TRBV20-1	CSATLRASRQPQHF
-	TRBJ1-2	TRBV29-1	CSGHSNYGYTF
-	TRBJ1-2	TRBV6-1	CASSPPDRGNGNTF